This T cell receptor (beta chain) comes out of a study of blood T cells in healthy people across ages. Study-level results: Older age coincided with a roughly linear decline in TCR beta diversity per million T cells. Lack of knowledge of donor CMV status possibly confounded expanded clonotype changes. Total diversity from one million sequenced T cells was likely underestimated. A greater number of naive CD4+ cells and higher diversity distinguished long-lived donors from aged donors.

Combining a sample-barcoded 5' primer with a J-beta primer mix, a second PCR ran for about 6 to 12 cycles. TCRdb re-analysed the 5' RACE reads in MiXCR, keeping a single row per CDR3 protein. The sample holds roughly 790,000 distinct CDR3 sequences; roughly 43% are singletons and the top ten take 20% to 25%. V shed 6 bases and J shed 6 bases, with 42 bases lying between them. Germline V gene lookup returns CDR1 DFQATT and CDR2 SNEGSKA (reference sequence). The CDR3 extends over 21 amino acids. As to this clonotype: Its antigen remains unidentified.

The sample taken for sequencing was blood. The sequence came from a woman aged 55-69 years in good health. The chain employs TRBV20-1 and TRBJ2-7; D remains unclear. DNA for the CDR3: TGCAGTGCCATAGAGTTGACTCCCCGGAGAGACACAATTTATGTTCGGCTCGAGCAGTACTTC. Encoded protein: CSAIELTPRRDTIYVRLEQYF.